The sequence of this T cell receptor (beta chain) was determined in a study of cytomegalovirus exposure and HLA in healthy donors. With 4 bases removed from V and 0 bases from J, the gap between germline ends came to 10 bases. The CDR3 runs 14 residues. Germline V gene lookup returns CDR1 GTSNPN and CDR2 SVGIG (reference sequence). With 60 Vbeta and 13 Jbeta primers, the PCR was carried out. Some clones are missing from TCRdb's copy, which holds only in-frame ones; the method was immunoSEQ multiplex PCR. The sample carries 120,000 or so clones, 80% recorded once. The TCR comes from a man younger than 40 in good health and CMV-seropositive. The sample consisted of PBMCs. The chain couples TRBV30 to TRBJ1-3; D ambiguous. The CDR3 loop reads CAWNEGYSGNTIYF. The CDR3 bases are TGTGCCTGGAATGAGGGATACTCTGGAAACACCATATATTTT.